This T cell receptor (beta chain) was profiled in a study of naive and memory T cell subsets. Study findings and constraints: Gini index rose across naive, CM, EM and EMRA in CD4 and CD8.

Germline V gene lookup returns CDR1 LGHNA and CDR2 YSLEER. Trimming shortened V by 0 bases and J by 5 bases, and 13 bases separated the two germline ends. The CDR3 is 15 residues long. From the second PCR step, alpha and beta chains were amplified apart. The beta constant-region primer was an equimolar mix of two oligonucleotides covering TRBC1 and TRBC2. Four rounds of PCR amplified the ligated cDNA using nested alpha and beta constant-region primers plus SP2. TCRdb re-analysed the UMI-ligation and nested PCR reads in MiXCR, keeping a single row per CDR3 protein. The sample includes 70,000 to 95,000 distinct CDR3 sequences, 7% seen only once; the top ten take over 1.5%. This clonotype showed up just a few times. Its specificity is unknown.

Sample: central memory CD4+ T cells from blood. This sequence originates from a human donor in good health. The rearrangement joins TRBV4-3 to TRBJ2-5; tentatively, D is TRBD1 or TRBD2 (5 bases each). The CDR3 DNA reads as TGCGCCAGCAGCCAAGATTTGAGAGGGGTGGAGACCCAGTACTTC. It translates to CASSQDLRGVETQYF.